This T cell receptor (beta chain) was retrieved from a study of blood T cell repertoires in COVID-19. Those who participated ranged in age from roughly 18 to 95 years and resided in 20 to 30 US areas. Participants' own reports of clinical history determined their cohort assignment. Original processing methods: For nucleated cells, counts were estimated from reference gene primer amplification. Sequenced by immunoSEQ multiplex PCR; TCRdb stores in-frame clones only, minus some. D and trimming come from the DNA, and the V and J calls and clone size come from that table. The table lists about 270,000 clones, about 88% of them singletons. This CDR3 region has 16 residues. V lost 7 bases, J lost 8 bases, and 14 bases stayed unmatched. The germline V gene has CDR1 MDHEN and CDR2 SYDVKM.

The clonotype comes from a woman aged 45 to 65 who had recovered from COVID-19. The J gene is TRBJ2-1, the V gene TRBV28; 10 positions match TRBD2. Specimen: PBMCs or T cells enriched from blood (not recorded which). As DNA, the CDR3 is TGTGCCAGCAACCACCCTGTGTCTAGCGGGAGCGATGAGCAGTTCTTC. As protein: CASNHPVSSGSDEQFF.